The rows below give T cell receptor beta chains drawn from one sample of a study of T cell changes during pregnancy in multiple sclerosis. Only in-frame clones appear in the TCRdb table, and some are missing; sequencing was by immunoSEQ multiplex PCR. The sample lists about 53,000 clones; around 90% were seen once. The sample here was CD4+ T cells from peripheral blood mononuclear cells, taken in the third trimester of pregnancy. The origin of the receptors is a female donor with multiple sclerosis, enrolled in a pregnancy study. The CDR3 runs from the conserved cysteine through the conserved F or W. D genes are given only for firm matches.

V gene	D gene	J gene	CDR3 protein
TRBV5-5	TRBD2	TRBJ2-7	CASSMGTSGGGEQYF
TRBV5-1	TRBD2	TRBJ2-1	CASSLGTLAGEYNEQFF
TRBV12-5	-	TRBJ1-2	CATTRGTLYGYTF
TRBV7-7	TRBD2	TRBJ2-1	CASSPGGRGVGSEQFF
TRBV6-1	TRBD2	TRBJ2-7	CASWGRGASYEQYF
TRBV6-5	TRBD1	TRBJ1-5	CASSTGGDQPQHF
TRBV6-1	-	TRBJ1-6	CASRTGLTPLHF
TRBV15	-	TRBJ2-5	CATSREGLKETQYF
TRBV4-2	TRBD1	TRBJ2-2	CASSQVGTGNTGELFF
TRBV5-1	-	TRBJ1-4	CASSLVPGDEKLFF
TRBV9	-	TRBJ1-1	CASSVDIEDTEAFF
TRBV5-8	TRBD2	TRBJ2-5	CASSTSGGQKTQYF
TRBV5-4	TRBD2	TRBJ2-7	CASSLSGTDPYEQYF
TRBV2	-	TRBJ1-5	CASSLLNRGNQPQHF
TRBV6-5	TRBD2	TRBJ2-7	CASRGLAVNEQYF
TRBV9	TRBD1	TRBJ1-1	CASSVGTGGLGTEAFF
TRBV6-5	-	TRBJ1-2	CASTIRGQSYTF
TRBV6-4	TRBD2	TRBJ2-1	CASRELAGGLNEQFF
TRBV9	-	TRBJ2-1	CASSRAVSSYNEQFF
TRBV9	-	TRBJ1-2	CASSLQGVHGYTF
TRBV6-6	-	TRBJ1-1	CASSGGGTEAFF
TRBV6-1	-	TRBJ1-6	CASRWTSDSPLHF
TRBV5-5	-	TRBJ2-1	CASSPILGQTSLGQFF
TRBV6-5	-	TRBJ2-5	CASSSGSEETQYF
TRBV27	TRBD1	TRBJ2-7	CASSSPLTDRAGEQYF
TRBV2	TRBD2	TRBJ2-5	CASTGSGGQQETQYF
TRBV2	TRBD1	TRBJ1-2	CAITTGPAYGYTF
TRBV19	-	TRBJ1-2	CASSIDRGVGYTF